This T cell receptor (beta chain) was profiled in a study of CD8 T cells in ankylosing spondylitis. TCRdb reprocessed the 5' RACE reads with MiXCR, giving one entry per CDR3 protein. Among approximately 150,000 distinct CDR3 sequences listed, around 43% were seen once. The CDR3 contains 11 residues. The TCR sequence derives from a male donor with ankylosing spondylitis. The chain recombines TRBV1 with TRBJ2-5. TRBV1 constitutes a pseudogene. The material sequenced was synovial fluid, either unsorted or a sorted T cell fraction (not recorded which). In nucleotides, the CDR3 is TGCACCAGCAGCCTTACGGAGACCCAGTACTTC. Translated: CTSSLTETQYF.